The next 8 T cell receptor beta chains were all read from a single sample in a study of Tregs in tolerant kidney transplant recipients. TCRdb's copy holds only in-frame clones and misses some; the assay was immunoSEQ multiplex PCR. The data include tens of thousands of clones; the top ten clones carry about 0.83%. The source material was CD4+ T cells from blood, sampled before the transplant. These receptors all come from a human donor who received a combined kidney and bone marrow transplant.

To note about this clone: The DNA ends 3 residues before the CDR3 does, and the rest of the CDR3 is filled in from the germline J gene. The gene calls are TRBV19 and TRBJ1-6, with TRBD1 matching 8 bases. Trimming at V came to 9 bases and at J to 7 bases, leaving 8 bases not matched to a gene. Germline V lookup: CDR1 LNHDA, CDR2 SQIVND (reference sequence). The CDR3 is 14 residues long. The CDR3: CASATGAGNSPLHF. CDR3 DNA, as far as it was read: TGTGCCAGCGCGACAGGGGCAGGAAATTCACCC. Drawing the rest from reference TRBV19 and TRBJ1-6, the complete variable domain is DGGITQSPKYLFRKEGQNVTLSCEQNLNHDAMYWYRQDPGQGLRLIYYSQIVNDFQKGDIAEGYSVSREKKESFPLTVTSAQKNPTAFYLCASATGAGNSPLHFGNGTRLTVT.

Turning to this clone: The observed sequence ends 3 residues before the CDR3 terminus, with the missing tail filled in from the germline J gene. This chain joins TRBV2 and TRBJ1-3, with TRBD1 identical over 8 bases. CDR1 SNHLY and CDR2 FYNNEI come from the germline V gene. V shed 8 bases, J shed 3 bases, and the junction held 3 bases outside the gene matches. CDR3 length: 13 amino acids. The CDR3 reads CASLQGGGNTIYF. The CDR3 DNA, read in part, is TGTGCCAGCCTACAGGGGGGTGGAAACACC.

A note on this clone: Read data end 3 residues before the CDR3 end; the end is taken from the germline J gene. The genes are TRBV6-2 or TRBV6-3 and TRBJ2-3; perhaps TRBD1 as D (5 bases). The V end was cut by 2 bases, the J end by 0 bases, with 9 bases between. Germline V gene sequence: CDR1 MNHEY, CDR2 SVGEGT. This CDR3 region has 15 residues. The chain's CDR3 is CASSYRGISTDTQYF. CDR3 bases read: TGTGCCAGCAGTTACAGGGGAATTAGCACAGATACG.

CDR3 loop: CASSLVPGLNQPQHF. CDR3 bases read: TGTGCCAGCAGCTTGGTGCCAGGGCTAAATCAGCCC. The chain combines TRBV5-5 with TRBJ1-5, with D possibly being TRBD1 (5 bases). From the germline J gene comes the end of the CDR3, since the read stops 3 residues before it. Germline lookup yields CDR1 SGHKS and CDR2 YYEKEE (reference sequence). The CDR3 covers 15 residues. The V gene lost 0 bases and the J gene lost 4 bases, with 11 bases spanning the gap.

On this clone itself: Coverage ceases 3 residues before the CDR3 finishes, and the germline J gene fills in the end. The chain has TRBV28 and TRBJ2-5, with 7 bases identical to TRBD2. The CDR3 sequence is 15 residues long. V lost 6 bases to trimming and J lost 3 bases; unmatched junction nucleotides: 10. The germline V gene encodes CDR1 MDHEN and CDR2 SYDVKM. CDR3 in amino acids: CASRTSASLEETQYF. The sequenced part of the CDR3 DNA is TGTGCCAGCAGAACTAGCGCCTCCCTCGAAGAGACC. Combining the CDR3 with reference TRBV28 and TRBJ2-5 gives the whole variable domain DVKVTQSSRYLVKRTGEKVFLECVQDMDHENMFWYRQDPGLGLRLIYFSYDVKMKEKGDIPEGYSVSREKKERFSLILESASTNQTSMYLCASRTSASLEETQYFGPGTRLLVL.

As regards this clone: The missing CDR3 end, 3 residues past where the read stops, is filled in from the germline J gene. The chain joins TRBV6-4 to TRBJ1-3, with D unresolved. CDR3 length equals 12 residues. V was clipped by 6 bases and J by 3 bases, with 6 bases between them. The V gene's germline CDR1 is MRHNA and CDR2 SNTAGT. CDR3 bases read: TGTGCCAGCAGCCCGGGTGGAAACACC. Translated, it gives CASSPGGNT. The entire CDR3 sequence reads CASSPGGNTIYF.

In the case of this clone: With the read ending 3 residues before the CDR3 end, the germline J gene is used to fill in that end. This chain uses TRBV7-6 with TRBJ2-3; D gene unclear. CDR3 length: 14 amino acids. The V gene's germline CDR1 is SGHVS and CDR2 FNYEAQ. V lost 3 bases to trimming and J lost 2 bases, with 9 bases between them. The CDR3 DNA, read in part, is TGTGCCAGCAGCTTCAACTGCCCCACAGATACG. This translates into CASSFNCPTDT. The entire CDR3 sequence reads CASSFNCPTDTQYF.

Of note for this clone: The read comes to an end 3 residues before the CDR3 does, leaving the germline J gene to fill in the end. This rearrangement joins TRBV30 to TRBJ2-1, with a possible D match to TRBD2 (6 bases). V was trimmed by 0 bases and J by 4 bases, leaving 13 bases between them. Germline CDR1 is GTSNPN and CDR2 is SVGIG (reference sequence). CDR3 size: 15 residues. Here the CDR3 reads CAWSVGLAKYNEQFF. CDR3 bases read: TGTGCCTGGAGTGTGGGGCTAGCGAAATACAATGAG.